These T cell receptor beta chains were read from a single sample in a study of blood T cell repertoires in COVID-19. This table comes from immunoSEQ multiplex PCR, and its TCRdb copy is limited to in-frame clones, with some not included. The table records around 250,000 clones, about 88% of them present only once. Source material: PBMCs or T cells enriched from blood (not recorded which). The receptors were gathered from a woman aged 45 to 65 who had been exposed to COVID-19. The CDR3 runs from the conserved cysteine through the conserved F or W. The D gene is left open where the match is weak. The size of a clone is reported for some rows only, either as once, few or many, or as a class for expanded clones.

>TRBV5-1|-|-|TRBJ1-4
TGCGCCAGCAGCTTGAGACAGAAGGATGAAAAACTGTTTTTT
CASSLRQKDEKLFF
>TRBV6-1|-|-|TRBJ2-7
TGTGCCAGCAGTGACGCCGGGGTCGAGCAGTACTTC
CASSDAGVEQYF
>TRBV5-6|-|-|TRBJ1-1
TGTGCCAGCAGCTTGGAAGCGAACACTGAAGCTTTCTTT
CASSLEANTEAFF
>TRBV27|-|-|TRBJ1-6
TGTGCCAGCAGCCCAACGAGGGAGTCACCCCTCCACTTT
CASSPTRESPLHF
>TRBV15|-|-|TRBJ1-3
TGTGCCACCAGCAGAGATCCGGACTCAACAGGGGGAAACACCATATATTTT
CATSRDPDSTGGNTIYF
>TRBV5-6|-|-|TRBJ2-7
TGTGCCAGCAGCCCGCAAAGGGGTGGGCAGTACTTC
CASSPQRGGQYF
>TRBV6-6|-|TRBD1|TRBJ1-2
TGTGCCAGCAGTTACCGACAGGGCCCCAACTATGGCTACACCTTC
CASSYRQGPNYGYTF
>TRBV2|-|-|TRBJ2-5
TGTGCCAGCAGCCCTCGAGAGACCCAGTACTTC
CASSPRETQYF
>TRBV27|few|-|TRBJ2-3
TGTGCCAGCAGTTTGCAAGACTCAGATACGCAGTATTTT
CASSLQDSDTQYF
>TRBV15|-|-|TRBJ1-3
TGTGCCACCAGCAGAGATGGGCACGGCTCCTCTGGAAACACCATATATTTT
CATSRDGHGSSGNTIYF
>TRBV7-9|-|TRBD1|TRBJ2-1
TGTGCCAGCAGCCCTCCGGGACAGGGCCTCTACAATGAGCAGTTCTTC
CASSPPGQGLYNEQFF
>TRBV2|-|-|TRBJ1-4
TGTGCCAGCAGTCCTTCAGGGGAAAGTGAAAAACTGTTTTTT
CASSPSGESEKLFF
>TRBV10-1|-|-|TRBJ1-1
TGCGCCAGCACCGCGGACAAATTGATGGTGAACACTGAAGCTTTCTTT
CASTADKLMVNTEAFF
>TRBV7-9|-|-|TRBJ1-4
TGTGCCAGCAGCTTTTGGACAGCGAATAATGAAAAACTGTTTTTT
CASSFWTANNEKLFF
>TRBV19|-|TRBD1|TRBJ1-4
TGTGCCAGTAGTCTTCCGGGACAGGGGGCGACTAATGAAAAACTGTTTTTT
CASSLPGQGATNEKLFF
>TRBV2|-|-|TRBJ2-2
TGTGCCAGTAAAGGGGCGCCCGGGGAGCTGTTTTTT
CASKGAPGELFF
>TRBV7-9|-|TRBD1|TRBJ2-7
TGTGCCAGCAGCTTTGGACAGGGAAGCTCCTACGAGCAGTACTTC
CASSFGQGSSYEQYF
>TRBV6-5|-|-|TRBJ1-2
TGTGCCAGCAGAACAGGCTATGGCTACACCTTC
CASRTGYGYTF
>TRBV5-1|-|-|TRBJ1-6
TGCGCCAGCAGCTTGTTACAGAATAATTCACCCCTCCACTTT
CASSLLQNNSPLHF
>TRBV10-1|-|-|TRBJ2-7
TGCGCCAGCAGTGAGACAGGTGTAACGAGCTCCTACGAGCAGTACTTC
CASSETGVTSSYEQYF
>TRBV27|-|-|TRBJ2-1
TGTGCCAGCAGTTCGTCGTCGAGCTCCTACAATGAGCAGTTCTTC
CASSSSSSSYNEQFF
>TRBV29-1|-|-|TRBJ1-2
TGCAGCTCGAGCCGGGTGCCTATGAACTATGGCTACACCTTC
CSSSRVPMNYGYTF
>TRBV24-1|-|-|TRBJ2-5
TGTGCCACCAGTGATTTGGGGCAGGGGAAGGAGACCCAGTACTTC
CATSDLGQGKETQYF
>TRBV5-4|-|-|TRBJ1-1
TGTGCCAGCAGCTTAAGCCTCGGGAGAGAAGCTTTCTTT
CASSLSLGREAFF
>TRBV3-1/TRBV3-2|-|-|TRBJ2-4
TGTGCCAGCAGCCCCTACACGAATGGCGGAGACATTCAGTACTTC
CASSPYTNGGDIQYF
>TRBV3-1/TRBV3-2|-|TRBD2|TRBJ2-3
TGTGCCAGCAGCCAAGAAATGGGGACTAGGACAGATACGCAGTATTTT
CASSQEMGTRTDTQYF
>TRBV29-1|-|-|TRBJ2-1
TGCAGCGTTGGTGGAGGCCCCGGCGAGCAGTTCTTC
CSVGGGPGEQFF
>TRBV12-3/TRBV12-4|-|-|TRBJ1-2
TGTGCCAGCAGTTTTTGGCAGGGAAGCGGCTACACCTTC
CASSFWQGSGYTF
>TRBV5-8|-|-|TRBJ2-7
TGTGCCAGCAGCCCCCGGGGGGCCAACGAGCAGTACTTC
CASSPRGANEQYF
>TRBV19|-|TRBD1|TRBJ1-4
TGTGCCAGTAGTTCGCCCTGGAGGGGACAGGGATGGCTGTTTTTT
CASSSPWRGQGWLFF
>TRBV5-1|-|-|TRBJ1-2
TGCGCCAGCAGCTTGGGACAGCCGACGAACTATGGCTACACCTTC
CASSLGQPTNYGYTF
>TRBV3-1/TRBV3-2|-|-|TRBJ2-3
TGTGCCAGCAGCGGTCAACCGGGGGGCCGCGTCGTGGGGGATACGCAGTATTTT
CASSGQPGGRVVGDTQYF
>TRBV9|-|-|TRBJ1-1
TGTGCCAGCAGCGTAGTGCAGGGAATGGTAGCCACTGAAGCTTTCTTT
CASSVVQGMVATEAFF
>TRBV30|-|TRBD1|TRBJ1-4
TGTGCCGGACAGGGGGCTTTGCATGAAAAACTGTTTTTT
CAGQGALHEKLFF
>TRBV7-9|once|TRBD1|TRBJ1-1
TGTGCCAGCAGCTCAAACAGGGGGGAGGCTGAAGCTTTCTTT
CASSSNRGEAEAFF
>TRBV7-6|-|TRBD2|TRBJ2-3
TGTGCCAGCAGCTTAGGGAGCGGGGGGCCCACAGATACGCAGTATTTT
CASSLGSGGPTDTQYF
>TRBV28|-|-|TRBJ2-7
TGTGCCAGCAGTTTAATGAGGCAGGGTACCGAGCAGTACTTC
CASSLMRQGTEQYF
>TRBV29-1|-|TRBD1|TRBJ2-7
TGCAGCGTTAGGACAGGACCGTACGAGCAGTACTTC
CSVRTGPYEQYF
>TRBV20-1|-|TRBD2|TRBJ2-5
TGCAGTGCTAGTTCTAGCGGGGGGAGGTACCAAGAGACCCAGTACTTC
CSASSSGGRYQETQYF
>TRBV15|-|-|TRBJ1-5
TGTGCCACCAGCAGGGAGGGCAATGGCAATCAGCCCCAGCATTTT
CATSREGNGNQPQHF
>TRBV24-1|-|TRBD2|TRBJ2-5
TGTGCCACCAGTGATTTGGGTCGGGGGGGTGAGACCCAGTACTTC
CATSDLGRGGETQYF
>TRBV7-2|-|-|TRBJ2-3
TGTGCCAGCAGCTTCGGCGGGACAGCGAAGCCTTATACGCAGTATTTT
CASSFGGTAKPYTQYF